This is a list of T cell receptor beta chains from one sample in a study of human T cells and chemical hapten exposure. TCRdb used MiXCR to reprocess the RACE reads, holding one entry per CDR3 protein. The sample comprises around 120,000 distinct CDR3 sequences, 13% of which are singletons, and around 2.7% rests with the top ten. This sample comprised whole blood, obtained in connection with sensitization to the hapten diphenylcyclopropenone (DPC). These TCRs come from a woman younger than 30 with alopecia areata. Some clones in this sample may be carry-over from other donors' samples. The CDR3 runs from the conserved cysteine through the conserved F or W. The order of the fields is V gene, clone size, J gene, D gene, CDR3 DNA, CDR3 protein. The D gene is left open where the match is weak. A row's size may be missing; if present it is once, few, many or a size class.

V: TRBV20-1
size: few
J: TRBJ2-7
D: .
DNA: TGCAGTGCAACAAAGGGTGGAACTCCCTACGAGCAGTACTTC
CDR3: CSATKGGTPYEQYF

V: TRBV7-9
size: few
J: TRBJ1-1
D: .
DNA: TGTGCCAGCAGTCGGTGGGATGGAGCTTTCTTT
CDR3: CASSRWDGAFF

V: TRBV6-6
size: many
J: TRBJ1-1
D: .
DNA: TGTGCCAGCAGAACAGACGTCCCGGCGGGGACTTTCTTT
CDR3: CASRTDVPAGTFF

V: TRBV28
size: few
J: TRBJ1-6
D: .
DNA: TGTGCCAGCAGTCAGGGGTACTCACCCCTCCACTTT
CDR3: CASSQGYSPLHF

V: TRBV20-1
size: few
J: TRBJ2-1
D: .
DNA: TGCAGTGCGGAGGGTGATAGGCTCTTGCACAATGAGCAGTTCTTT
CDR3: CSAEGDRLLHNEQFF

V: TRBV6-6
size: .
J: TRBJ2-5
D: TRBD2
DNA: TGTGCCAGCAGTTACTGGGAGGGACGAGAGACCCAGTACTTC
CDR3: CASSYWEGRETQYF

V: TRBV20-1
size: .
J: TRBJ2-1
D: .
DNA: TGCAGTGCTCCACCGGGACCGGGAGTGGAGAATGAGCAGTTCTTC
CDR3: CSAPPGPGVENEQFF

V: TRBV28
size: few
J: TRBJ1-5
D: .
DNA: TGTGCCAGCAGTTTTCTCCCCCAGCCCCAGCATTTT
CDR3: CASSFLPQPQHF

V: TRBV11-2
size: many
J: TRBJ1-5
D: .
DNA: TGTGCCAGCAGCCCCCAATTAAATCAGCCCCAGCATTTT
CDR3: CASSPQLNQPQHF

V: TRBV7-2
size: many
J: TRBJ1-1
D: .
DNA: TGTGCCAGCAGCTTAGAGGGTGACCTCAACACTGAAGCTTTCTTT
CDR3: CASSLEGDLNTEAFF

V: TRBV5-1
size: .
J: TRBJ2-1
D: TRBD1
DNA: TGCGCCAGCAGCGTGGACAGGGGCTATGAGCAGTTCTTC
CDR3: CASSVDRGYEQFF

V: TRBV5-1
size: .
J: TRBJ2-7
D: .
DNA: TGCGCCAGCGGCATAGACCGCTCCTACGAGCAGTACTTC
CDR3: CASGIDRSYEQYF

V: TRBV2
size: many
J: TRBJ1-6
D: .
DNA: TGTGCCAGCTTAAGTCTCGGGAATTCACCCCTCCACTTT
CDR3: CASLSLGNSPLHF

V: TRBV29-1
size: few
J: TRBJ2-7
D: .
DNA: TGCAGCGTGATCAGGACCTACGAGCAGTACTTC
CDR3: CSVIRTYEQYF

V: TRBV2
size: .
J: TRBJ2-1
D: TRBD2
DNA: TGTGCCAGCAGTGCTAGCGGGATGGGGGATGAGCAGTTCTTC
CDR3: CASSASGMGDEQFF

V: TRBV11-2
size: many
J: TRBJ2-5
D: .
DNA: TGTGCCAGCAGGGGGCCTAAACGGGGCCAAGAGACCCAGTACTTC
CDR3: CASRGPKRGQETQYF

V: TRBV12-3/TRBV12-4
size: few
J: TRBJ2-7
D: TRBD1
DNA: TGTGCCAGCAGCGGGACAGCCTACGAGCAGTACTTC
CDR3: CASSGTAYEQYF

V: TRBV27
size: many
J: TRBJ2-7
D: .
DNA: TGTGCCAGCAGTTTAACCCCGACAACCGTAAGCTCCTACGAGCAGTACTTC
CDR3: CASSLTPTTVSSYEQYF

V: TRBV3-1
size: .
J: TRBJ1-5
D: .
DNA: TGTGCCAGCAGCCATGGTAGGAGGCCCCAGCATTTT
CDR3: CASSHGRRPQHF

V: TRBV7-9
size: many
J: TRBJ2-1
D: .
DNA: TGTGCCAGCAGCACCGGGGCCAACAATGAGCAGTTCTTC
CDR3: CASSTGANNEQFF

V: TRBV20-1
size: .
J: TRBJ1-6
D: .
DNA: TGCAGTGCTGAAGGACAGAGCTCCTATAATTCACCCCTCCACTTT
CDR3: CSAEGQSSYNSPLHF

V: TRBV4-3
size: few
J: TRBJ2-7
D: .
DNA: TGCGCCAGCAGCCAAGCGGCTAGTGACTACGAGCAGTACTTC
CDR3: CASSQAASDYEQYF

V: TRBV7-9
size: few
J: TRBJ1-1
D: TRBD1
DNA: TGTGCCAGCAGCCCCGGACAGGGACCTATGAACACTGAAGCTTTCTTT
CDR3: CASSPGQGPMNTEAFF

V: TRBV7-3
size: .
J: TRBJ1-1
D: .
DNA: TGTGCCAGCAGCTTAAAAGGCGGGGGTAGGATGAACACTGAAGCTTTCTTT
CDR3: CASSLKGGGRMNTEAFF

V: TRBV11-2
size: .
J: TRBJ1-5
D: .
DNA: TGTGCCAGCGGTACGAGATCGCGAATCATCCAGCCCCAGCATTTT
CDR3: CASGTRSRIIQPQHF

V: TRBV4-3
size: .
J: TRBJ1-1
D: .
DNA: TGCGCCAGCAGCCAAGAGGGATACACTGAAGCTTTCTTT
CDR3: CASSQEGYTEAFF

V: TRBV6-5
size: many
J: TRBJ1-5
D: .
DNA: TGTGCCAGCAGTACCCGACAGGCGTACAATCAGCCCCAGCATTTT
CDR3: CASSTRQAYNQPQHF

V: TRBV25-1
size: .
J: TRBJ1-5
D: TRBD1
DNA: TGTGCCAGCAGTGAGGACAGGGGGAGCTCAAGCAATCAGCCCCAGCATTTT
CDR3: CASSEDRGSSSNQPQHF

V: TRBV7-9
size: few
J: TRBJ2-7
D: TRBD1
DNA: TGTGCCAGCAGCTTAGTAATCAGGGGGACAGGGACTTACGAGCAGTACTTC
CDR3: CASSLVIRGTGTYEQYF

V: TRBV3-1
size: few
J: TRBJ2-7
D: TRBD2
DNA: TGTGCCAGCAGCTCCGCCACAGGACTAGCGGGGGGGCAGTACTTC
CDR3: CASSSATGLAGGQYF

V: TRBV7-8
size: .
J: TRBJ2-7
D: .
DNA: TGTGCCAGCAGCCGCCGGGGTTACGAGCAGTACTTC
CDR3: CASSRRGYEQYF

V: TRBV6-6
size: .
J: TRBJ1-4
D: .
DNA: TGTGCCAGCAGTTACGCCGAGGCGTGGAATGAAAAACTGTTTTTT
CDR3: CASSYAEAWNEKLFF

V: TRBV11-2
size: few
J: TRBJ2-5
D: .
DNA: TGTGCCAGCAGACAAATAGATCTCCAAGAGACCCAGTACTTC
CDR3: CASRQIDLQETQYF

V: TRBV15
size: .
J: TRBJ2-7
D: .
DNA: TGTGCCACCAGCAGAGAAGAACTTGTGGACGAGCAGTACTTC
CDR3: CATSREELVDEQYF

V: TRBV30
size: .
J: TRBJ1-1
D: TRBD1
DNA: TGTGCCTGGAGTGTCCCCGGGACAGGGCCCACTGAAGCTTTCTTT
CDR3: CAWSVPGTGPTEAFF

V: TRBV5-1
size: .
J: TRBJ2-3
D: .
DNA: TGCGCCAGCAGCTTGGAGGGTTTTCGCACAGATACGCAGTATTTT
CDR3: CASSLEGFRTDTQYF

V: TRBV5-1
size: few
J: TRBJ2-2
D: TRBD1
DNA: TGCGCCAGCAGCTTGGAGGGGGCCGACACCGGGGAGCTGTTTTTT
CDR3: CASSLEGADTGELFF

V: TRBV9
size: .
J: TRBJ2-3
D: .
DNA: TGTGCCAGCAGCTCAGTCTCAGCGGATCTAAGCACAGATACGCAGTATTTT
CDR3: CASSSVSADLSTDTQYF

V: TRBV7-9
size: .
J: TRBJ2-2
D: .
DNA: TGCTCCAGCAGCGACGGTGAGCGGAAGAACACCGGGGAGCTGTTTTTT
CDR3: CSSSDGERKNTGELFF

V: TRBV29-1
size: few
J: TRBJ2-7
D: .
DNA: TGCAGCGTTGAAGCCAGATTGGGGGAGCAGTACTTC
CDR3: CSVEARLGEQYF

V: TRBV19
size: .
J: TRBJ2-4
D: .
DNA: TGTGCCAGTAGTAGATCCGGGGAGACCCTGAACATTCAGTACTTC
CDR3: CASSRSGETLNIQYF

V: TRBV7-2
size: .
J: TRBJ2-5
D: .
DNA: TGTGCCAGCAGCCCCTACTATCAAGAGACCCAGTACTTC
CDR3: CASSPYYQETQYF

V: TRBV6-5
size: many
J: TRBJ2-3
D: .
DNA: TGTGCCAGCAGTTACGGGTTCGGCACAGATACGCAGTATTTT
CDR3: CASSYGFGTDTQYF

V: TRBV20-1
size: few
J: TRBJ2-1
D: TRBD2
DNA: TGCAGTGCTAGGGACAGCGGGGGGGCCTACAATGAGCAGTTCTTC
CDR3: CSARDSGGAYNEQFF

V: TRBV20-1
size: few
J: TRBJ1-3
D: .
DNA: TGCAGTGCTAGAGATAGATCGGGGGGAAACACCATATATTTT
CDR3: CSARDRSGGNTIYF

V: TRBV2
size: few
J: TRBJ2-2
D: TRBD2
DNA: TGTGCCAGCAGGGGAGGGAGCGGGTACACCGGGGAGCTGTTTTTT
CDR3: CASRGGSGYTGELFF

V: TRBV20-1
size: .
J: TRBJ2-5
D: .
DNA: TGCAGTGCTGAGGGACGGGACCAAGAGACCCAGTACTTC
CDR3: CSAEGRDQETQYF

V: TRBV28
size: .
J: TRBJ2-1
D: .
DNA: TGTGCCAGCACCGGGGTACCCACGAACTCCTACAATGAGCAGTTCTTC
CDR3: CASTGVPTNSYNEQFF

V: TRBV20-1
size: .
J: TRBJ2-7
D: TRBD2
DNA: TGCAGTGCTAGACCCCTTAGCGGGGGGGTCTACGAGCAGTACTTC
CDR3: CSARPLSGGVYEQYF

V: TRBV3-1
size: .
J: TRBJ2-7
D: TRBD1
DNA: TGTGCCAGCAGTCCCGACAGGGTTCGGTCCTACGAGCAGTACTTC
CDR3: CASSPDRVRSYEQYF

V: TRBV20-1
size: .
J: TRBJ2-7
D: TRBD1
DNA: TGCAGTGCTAGGATAGCCAGGACAGGTTTGGCCTACGAGCAGTACTTC
CDR3: CSARIARTGLAYEQYF

V: TRBV6-5
size: .
J: TRBJ1-5
D: TRBD1
DNA: TGTGCCAGCAGTAGACAGGGGAGCAATCAGCCCCAGCATTTT
CDR3: CASSRQGSNQPQHF

V: TRBV6-5
size: few
J: TRBJ2-1
D: TRBD2
DNA: TGTGCCAGCAGTCCTTGGCGGGGGTCCCCCGGGGAGCAGTTCTTC
CDR3: CASSPWRGSPGEQFF

V: TRBV5-4
size: .
J: TRBJ1-1
D: .
DNA: TGTGCCAGCAGCTTGCTATCTACGGTGAACACTGAAGCTTTCTTT
CDR3: CASSLLSTVNTEAFF

V: TRBV11-2
size: .
J: TRBJ2-5
D: .
DNA: TGTGCCAGCAGCCACTCAGAGACCCAGTACTTC
CDR3: CASSHSETQYF

V: TRBV4-3
size: few
J: TRBJ2-1
D: TRBD2
DNA: TGCGCCAGCAGCCAGGTCTTAGCGGGGGGATACAATGAGCAGTTCTTC
CDR3: CASSQVLAGGYNEQFF

V: TRBV6-2/TRBV6-3
size: many
J: TRBJ2-7
D: TRBD2
DNA: TGTGCCAGCAACCACTCGCCGGGACTACTGGAAGAGCAGTACTTC
CDR3: CASNHSPGLLEEQYF

V: TRBV7-2
size: many
J: TRBJ2-3
D: TRBD1
DNA: TGTGCCAGCAGCTTATTGCGGACAGGGGGCACAGATACGCAGTATTTT
CDR3: CASSLLRTGGTDTQYF

V: TRBV20-1
size: few
J: TRBJ1-3
D: TRBD1
DNA: TGCAGTGCTAGAACGCCCAGGGGGAGGTCTGGAAACACCATATATTTT
CDR3: CSARTPRGRSGNTIYF